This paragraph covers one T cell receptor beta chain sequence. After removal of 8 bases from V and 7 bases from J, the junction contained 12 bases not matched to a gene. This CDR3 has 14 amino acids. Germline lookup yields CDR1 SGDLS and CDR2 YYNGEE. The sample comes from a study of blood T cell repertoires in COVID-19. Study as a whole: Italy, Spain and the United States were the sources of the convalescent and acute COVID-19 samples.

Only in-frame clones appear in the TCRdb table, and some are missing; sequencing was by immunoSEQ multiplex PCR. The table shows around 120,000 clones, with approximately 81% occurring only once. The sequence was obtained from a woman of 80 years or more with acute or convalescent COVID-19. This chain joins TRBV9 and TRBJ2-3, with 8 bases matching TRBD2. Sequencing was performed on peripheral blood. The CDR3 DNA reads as TGTGCCAGAACTAGCGGAATGTTCCCTAATACGCAGTATTTT. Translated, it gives CARTSGMFPNTQYF.